This TCR beta chain was obtained from a study of T-cell reconstitution after alpha-beta-depleted transplantation in children. V gave up 4 bases and J gave up 2 bases; unmatched junction bases: 7. Germline V CDR1 and CDR2: SGHRS, YFSETQ. This CDR3 region has 16 residues. Unique molecular identifiers were used to barcode this TCRbeta library. Each CDR3 protein gets one entry after TCRdb re-called the PCR reads with MiXCR. The table includes hundreds of thousands of distinct CDR3 sequences, around 13% detected once. The chain carries TRBV5-1 and TRBJ2-5, with 11 bases that match TRBD2. The sample consisted of PBMCs, taken before TCRalphabeta/CD19-depleted stem cell transplant. The receptor's source is a girl aged 2-9 years with congenital amegakaryocytic thrombocytopenia, due to receive a stem cell transplant. The CDR3 sequence is CASSTSGSVAQETQYF. As DNA, the CDR3 is TGCGCCAGCAGCACTAGCGGGAGCGTCGCTCAAGAGACCCAGTACTTC.